This TCR beta chain was observed in a study of sequential checkpoint blockade in melanoma. About the study: First-line arms were nivolumab then ipilimumab, or the reverse, randomized 1:1. Both treatment sequences were followed by maintenance nivolumab.

The sample's treatment: randomized to nivolumab then ipilimumab (arm A) or the reverse (arm B). Patients had received no earlier DNA-damaging chemotherapy. Live CD3+CD8+ CD19− CD56− cells were sorted from PBMCs. Trimming shortened V by 1 base and J by 3 bases, and 14 bases separated the two germline ends. There are 16 residues in the CDR3. CDR1 and CDR2 from the germline V gene are SGHTA and FQGNSA. TCRdb keeps only in-frame clones here, not all; method: immunoSEQ multiplex PCR. The sample contains about 35,000 clones, approximately 84% of which appear only once. The sample was CD8+ T cells sorted from blood (inferred from file names), taken from a patient given nivolumab and ipilimumab in sequence. This receptor was taken from a human donor with melanoma. The V call is TRBV7-2, the J call TRBJ2-3; the D gene is possibly TRBD2 (6 bases). The chain's CDR3 is CASSLDRAGLTDTQYF. The CDR3 nucleotides are TGTGCCAGCAGCTTAGATCGAGCGGGCCTAACAGATACGCAGTATTTT. Drawing the rest from reference TRBV7-2 and TRBJ2-3, the complete variable domain is GAGVSQSPSNKVTEKGKDVELRCDPISGHTALYWYRQSLGQGLEFLIYFQGNSAPDKSGLPSDRFSAERTGGSVSTLTIQRTQQEDSAVYLCASSLDRAGLTDTQYFGPGTRLTVL.